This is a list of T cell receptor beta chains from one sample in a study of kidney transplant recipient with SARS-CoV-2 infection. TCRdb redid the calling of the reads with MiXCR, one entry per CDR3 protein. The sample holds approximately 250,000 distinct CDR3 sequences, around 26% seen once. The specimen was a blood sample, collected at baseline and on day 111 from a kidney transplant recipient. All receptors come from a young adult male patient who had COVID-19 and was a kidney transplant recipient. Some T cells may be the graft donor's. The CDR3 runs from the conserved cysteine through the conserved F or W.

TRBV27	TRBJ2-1	CASSLSRGEQFF
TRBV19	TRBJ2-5	CATGSISGETQYF
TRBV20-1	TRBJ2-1	CSADGRGANNEQFF
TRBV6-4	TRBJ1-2	CASSPKFSHGKIYGYTF
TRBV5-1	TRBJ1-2	CASSLSAGRNYGYTF
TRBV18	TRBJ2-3	CASSPPRLAGRSDTQYF
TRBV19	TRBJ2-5	CASSPWGSRTEETQYF
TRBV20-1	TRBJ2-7	CSARDHGGGGPREQYF
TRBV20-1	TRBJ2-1	CSERLAGEQFF
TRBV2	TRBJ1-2	CASSAGYYRRKTYGYTF
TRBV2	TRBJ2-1	CASSRPGLAGAYNEQFF
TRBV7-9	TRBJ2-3	CASSTSGSGTDTQYF
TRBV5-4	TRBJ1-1	CASSYLVDTEAFF
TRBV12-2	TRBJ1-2	CASRTTGTPRKTYGYTF
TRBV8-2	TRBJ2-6	CGSDGRITQSRANVLTF
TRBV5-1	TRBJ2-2	CASSWGLGTGELFF